This T cell receptor beta chain is drawn from a study of beta chain features in type 1 diabetes. Isolated RNA was reverse transcribed in full, so expressed TCRB transcripts were sequenced. Measured with immunoSEQ multiplex PCR; TCRdb has only the in-frame clones, and not every one. The sample lists 150,000 or so clones; roughly 59% were seen once. V trimming: 8 bases; J trimming: 11 bases; junction bases outside the gene matches: 9. This CDR3 comprises 12 residues. CDR1 is SNHLY and CDR2 is FYNNEI in the germline V gene. A CD45RO/CCR7/CD25/CD127/CD95/CD27 panel sorted naive, central memory, regulatory and stem cell-like memory CD4+ cells. Broader study findings: Shorter TCRB CDR3s, moderately but significantly so, were found in Type 1 diabetes patients in all four CD4+ subsets. For patients and controls alike, PCR might favor shorter templates to the same degree. Type 1 diabetes patients had fewer VDJ junction insertions and more deletions. The similarity of naive, central memory and Treg TCRB repertoires appeared greater among patients than among healthy donors.

On this clone itself: Its antigen is unidentified.

The chain uses TRBV2 and TRBJ1-2; TRBD1 agrees at 9 bases. The clonotype was recovered from a young man with type 1 diabetes. Sequenced input: naive CD4+ T cells from blood. The CDR3 here is CASSGTGSHYTF. The CDR3 nucleotides are TGTGCCAGCTCCGGGACAGGGAGTCATTACACCTTC. Complete variable domain (other parts from reference TRBV2 and TRBJ1-2): EPEVTQTPSHQVTQMGQEVILRCVPISNHLYFYWYRQILGQKVEFLVSFYNNEISEKSEIFDDQFSVERPDGSNFTLKIRSTKLEDSAMYFCASSGTGSHYTFGSGTRLTVV.